Below, 2 T cell receptor beta chains from the same sample are listed, as sequenced in a study of TIL therapy for anti-PD-1-resistant metastatic lung cancer. The time point is: pre-treatment sample, taken before nivolumab and TIL therapy. The tumor samples were excised metastases, mostly pleural nodules or supraclavicular lymph nodes. Sequencing used immunoSEQ v3. Generated by immunoSEQ multiplex PCR, the TCRdb table keeps only in-frame clones and is missing some. The repertoire holds more than 90,000 clones, with roughly 65% as singletons. This material consisted of tumor tissue, taken at baseline. The source is a person aged 25-79 years with non-small cell lung cancer.

This clone was seen just once. V gene TRBV18 combines with J gene TRBJ2-5; D is ambiguous. The CDR3 extends over 12 amino acids. Germline V CDR1 and CDR2: KGHSH, LQKENI. V was pared by 5 bases and J by 1 base, with 5 bases between. The CDR3 region is CASSAIQETQYF. CDR3 bases: TGTGCCAGCTCAGCTATCCAAGAGACCCAGTACTTC.

The chain combines TRBV18 with TRBJ2-7; 10 bases fit TRBD1. Germline V lookup: CDR1 KGHSH, CDR2 LQKENI. This CDR3 region has 13 residues. Germline trimming cut 5 bases from V and 5 bases from J; bases unmatched to any gene: 3. CDR3: CASSSGTGDEQYF. In DNA form, the CDR3 reads TGTGCCAGCTCATCAGGGACAGGGGACGAGCAGTACTTC.